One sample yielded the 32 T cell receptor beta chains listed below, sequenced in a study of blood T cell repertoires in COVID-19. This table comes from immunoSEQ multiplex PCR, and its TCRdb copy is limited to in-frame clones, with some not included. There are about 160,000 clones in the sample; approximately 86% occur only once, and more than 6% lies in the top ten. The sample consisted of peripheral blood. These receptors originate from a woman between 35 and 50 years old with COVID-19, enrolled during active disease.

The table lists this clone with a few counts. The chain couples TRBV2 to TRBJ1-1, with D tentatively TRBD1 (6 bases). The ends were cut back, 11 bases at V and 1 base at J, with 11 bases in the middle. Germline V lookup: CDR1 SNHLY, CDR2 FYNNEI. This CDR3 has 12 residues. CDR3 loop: CAGRQENTEAFF. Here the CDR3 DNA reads TGTGCCGGAAGACAGGAGAACACTGAAGCTTTCTTT.

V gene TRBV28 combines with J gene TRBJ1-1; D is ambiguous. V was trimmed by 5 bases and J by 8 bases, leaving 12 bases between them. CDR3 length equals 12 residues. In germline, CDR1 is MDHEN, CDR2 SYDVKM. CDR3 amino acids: CASSAQLLEAFF. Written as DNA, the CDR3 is TGTGCCAGCAGTGCCCAGCTACTAGAAGCTTTCTTT.

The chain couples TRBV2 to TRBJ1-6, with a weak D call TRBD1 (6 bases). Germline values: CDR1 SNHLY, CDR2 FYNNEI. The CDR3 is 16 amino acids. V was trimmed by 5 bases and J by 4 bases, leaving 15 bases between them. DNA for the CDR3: TGTGCCAGCAGTTTCCGAGGACAGCCTTATAATTCACCCCTCCACTTT. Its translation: CASSFRGQPYNSPLHF.

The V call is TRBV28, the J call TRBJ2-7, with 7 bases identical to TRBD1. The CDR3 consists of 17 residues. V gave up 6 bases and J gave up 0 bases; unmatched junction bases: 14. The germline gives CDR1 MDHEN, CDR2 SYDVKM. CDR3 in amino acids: CASSIPSTGVVSYEQYF. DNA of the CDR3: TGTGCCAGCAGCATCCCTTCAACAGGGGTCGTCTCCTACGAGCAGTACTTC.

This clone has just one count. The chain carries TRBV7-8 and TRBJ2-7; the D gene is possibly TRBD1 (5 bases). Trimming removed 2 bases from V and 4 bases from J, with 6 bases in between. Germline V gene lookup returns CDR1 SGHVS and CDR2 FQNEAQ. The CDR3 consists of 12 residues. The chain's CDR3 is CASSLKGYEQYF. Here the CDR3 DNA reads TGTGCCAGCAGCTTAAAGGGGTACGAGCAGTACTTC.

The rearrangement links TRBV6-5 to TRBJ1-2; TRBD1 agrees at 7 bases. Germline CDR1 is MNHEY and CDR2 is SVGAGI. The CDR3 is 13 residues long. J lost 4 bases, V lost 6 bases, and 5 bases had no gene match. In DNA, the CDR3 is TGTGCCAGCAGGGCGGGACAGCTCTATGGCTACACCTTC. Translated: CASRAGQLYGYTF.

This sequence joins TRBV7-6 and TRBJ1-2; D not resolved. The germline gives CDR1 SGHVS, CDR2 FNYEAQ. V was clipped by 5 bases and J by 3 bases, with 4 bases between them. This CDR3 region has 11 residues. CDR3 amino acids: CASSRDYGYTF. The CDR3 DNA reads TGTGCCAGCAGCCGTGACTATGGCTACACCTTC.

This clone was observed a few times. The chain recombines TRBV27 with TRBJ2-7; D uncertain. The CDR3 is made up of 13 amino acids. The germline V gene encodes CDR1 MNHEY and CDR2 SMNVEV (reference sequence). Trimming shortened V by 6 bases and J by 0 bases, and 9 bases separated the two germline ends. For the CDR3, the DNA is TGTGCCAGCAGGATGGCCCTCTCCTACGAGCAGTACTTC. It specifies CASRMALSYEQYF.

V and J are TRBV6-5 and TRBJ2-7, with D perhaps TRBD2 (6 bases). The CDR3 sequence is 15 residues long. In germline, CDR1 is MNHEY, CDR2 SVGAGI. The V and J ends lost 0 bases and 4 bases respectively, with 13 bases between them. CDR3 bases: TGTGCCAGCAGTTACTCGAGTCAGGGAGGTTACGAGCAGTACTTC. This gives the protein CASSYSSQGGYEQYF.

CDR3 loop: CASSTLSSGIAYNEQFF. The CDR3 DNA follows: TGTGCCAGTAGTACCCTCTCTAGCGGCATCGCCTACAATGAGCAGTTCTTC. This chain links TRBV19 with TRBJ2-1; 7 nucleotides match TRBD2. The V gene's germline CDR1 is LNHDA and CDR2 SQIVND (reference sequence). V was pared by 4 bases and J by 2 bases, with 11 bases of the junction left unmatched. The CDR3 loop spans 17 amino acids.

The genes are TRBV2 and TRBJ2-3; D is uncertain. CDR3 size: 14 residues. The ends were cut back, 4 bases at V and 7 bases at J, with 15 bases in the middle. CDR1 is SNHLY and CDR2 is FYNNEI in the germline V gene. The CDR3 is CASSGLLTANTQYF. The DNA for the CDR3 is TGTGCCAGCAGTGGACTTCTCACGGCTAATACGCAGTATTTT.

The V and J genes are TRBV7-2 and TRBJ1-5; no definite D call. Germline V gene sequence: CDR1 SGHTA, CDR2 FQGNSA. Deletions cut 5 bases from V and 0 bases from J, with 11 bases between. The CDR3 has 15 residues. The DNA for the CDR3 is TGTGCCAGCAGCCCCGGAGGCGGTAGCAATCAGCCCCAGCATTTT. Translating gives CASSPGGGSNQPQHF.

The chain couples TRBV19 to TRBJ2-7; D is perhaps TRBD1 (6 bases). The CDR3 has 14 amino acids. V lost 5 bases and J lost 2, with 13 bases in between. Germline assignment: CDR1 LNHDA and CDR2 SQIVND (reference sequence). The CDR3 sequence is CASSRTASTYEQYF. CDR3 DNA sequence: TGTGCCAGTAGTCGGACAGCGTCAACCTACGAGCAGTACTTC.

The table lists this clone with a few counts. The CDR3 bases are TGTGCCAGCAGCCAAGGACTAGCGGGGAACAATGAGCAGTTCTTC. It encodes CASSQGLAGNNEQFF. V usage is TRBV3-1 (or the pseudogene TRBV3-2) and J usage is TRBJ2-1; TRBD2 agrees at 11 bases. The CDR3 runs 15 residues. Germline V gene data show CDR1 as LGHDT and CDR2 as YNNKEL (reference sequence). V shed 1 base, J shed 5 bases, and the junction held 1 base outside the gene matches.

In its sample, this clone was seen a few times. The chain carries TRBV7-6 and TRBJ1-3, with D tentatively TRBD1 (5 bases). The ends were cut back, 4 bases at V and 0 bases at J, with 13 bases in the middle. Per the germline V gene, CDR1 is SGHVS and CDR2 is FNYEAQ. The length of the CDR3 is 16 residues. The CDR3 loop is CASSSPTQDSGNTIYF. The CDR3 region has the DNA TGTGCCAGCAGCTCACCGACACAGGACTCTGGAAACACCATATATTTT.

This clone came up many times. CDR3 region: CASSLETSGRYEQYF. CDR3 bases: TGTGCCAGCAGCTTAGAGACTAGCGGGCGGTACGAGCAGTACTTC. This sequence joins TRBV7-6 and TRBJ2-7; 10 nucleotides agree with TRBD2. CDR1 and CDR2 from the germline V gene are SGHVS and FNYEAQ. J gave up 4 bases and V 1 base, and 4 bases lay outside the gene matches. This CDR3 is built from 15 residues.

This CDR3 reads CASSQTGRRETQYF. CDR3 DNA sequence: TGTGCCAGCAGCCAAACTGGAAGGAGAGAGACCCAGTACTTC. The chain has TRBV7-6 and TRBJ2-5; D is uncertain. The CDR3 runs 14 residues. Germline V lookup: CDR1 SGHVS, CDR2 FNYEAQ. Between the trimmed V and J ends, which lost 5 bases and 4 bases, there was a span of 14 bases.

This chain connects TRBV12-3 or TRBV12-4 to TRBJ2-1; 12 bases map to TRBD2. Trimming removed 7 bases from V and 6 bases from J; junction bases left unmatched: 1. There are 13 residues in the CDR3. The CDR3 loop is CASKLAGGNEQFF. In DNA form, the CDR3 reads TGTGCCAGCAAACTAGCGGGAGGCAATGAGCAGTTCTTC.

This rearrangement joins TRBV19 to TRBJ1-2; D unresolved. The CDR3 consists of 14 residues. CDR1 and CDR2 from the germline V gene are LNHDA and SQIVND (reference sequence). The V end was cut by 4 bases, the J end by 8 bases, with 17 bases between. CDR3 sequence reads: CASSTRGLEGGYTF. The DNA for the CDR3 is TGTGCCAGTAGTACCCGTGGGCTTGAGGGAGGCTACACCTTC.

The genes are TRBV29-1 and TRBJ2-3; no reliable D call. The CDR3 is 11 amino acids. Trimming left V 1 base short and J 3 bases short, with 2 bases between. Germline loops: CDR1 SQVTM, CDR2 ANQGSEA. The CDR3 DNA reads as TGCAGCGTTGAAGTAACAGATACGCAGTATTTT. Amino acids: CSVEVTDTQYF.

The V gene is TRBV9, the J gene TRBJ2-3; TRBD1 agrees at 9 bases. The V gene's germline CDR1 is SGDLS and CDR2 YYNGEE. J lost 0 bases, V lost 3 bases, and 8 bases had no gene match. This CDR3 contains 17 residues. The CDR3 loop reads CASSARQGGLSTDTQYF. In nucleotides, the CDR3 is TGTGCCAGCAGCGCTCGACAGGGGGGACTTAGCACAGATACGCAGTATTTT. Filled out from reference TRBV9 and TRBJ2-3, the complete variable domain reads DSGVTQTPKHLITATGQRVTLRCSPRSGDLSVYWYQQSLDQGLQFLIQYYNGEERAKGNILERFSAQQFPDLHSELNLSSLELGDSALYFCASSARQGGLSTDTQYFGPGTRLTVL.

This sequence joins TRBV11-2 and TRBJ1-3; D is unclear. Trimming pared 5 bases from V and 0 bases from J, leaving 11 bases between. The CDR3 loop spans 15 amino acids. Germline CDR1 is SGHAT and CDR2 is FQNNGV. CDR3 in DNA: TGTGCCAGCAGCCTAACCAAGAGCTCTGGAAACACCATATATTTT. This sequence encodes CASSLTKSSGNTIYF.

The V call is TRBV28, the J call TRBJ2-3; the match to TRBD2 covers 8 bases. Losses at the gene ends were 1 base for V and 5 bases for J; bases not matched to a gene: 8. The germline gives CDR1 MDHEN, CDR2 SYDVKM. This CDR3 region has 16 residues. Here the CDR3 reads CASSLLSGSTLDTQYF. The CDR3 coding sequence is TGTGCCAGCAGTTTATTAAGCGGGAGTACGCTAGATACGCAGTATTTT.

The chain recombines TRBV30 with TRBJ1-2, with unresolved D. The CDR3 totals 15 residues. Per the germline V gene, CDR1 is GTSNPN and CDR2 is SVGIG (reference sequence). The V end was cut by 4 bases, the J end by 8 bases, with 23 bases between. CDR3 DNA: TGTGCCTGGACTAGCGACCGGATGCACTTCTGGGGCTACACCTTC. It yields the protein CAWTSDRMHFWGYTF.

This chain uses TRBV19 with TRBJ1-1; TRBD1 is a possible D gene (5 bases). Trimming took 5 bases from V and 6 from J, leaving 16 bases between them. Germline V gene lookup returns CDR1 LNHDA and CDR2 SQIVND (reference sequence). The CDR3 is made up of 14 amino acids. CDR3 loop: CASSRGQGTPEAFF. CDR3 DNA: TGTGCCAGTAGTCGTGGTCAGGGCACCCCTGAAGCTTTCTTT.

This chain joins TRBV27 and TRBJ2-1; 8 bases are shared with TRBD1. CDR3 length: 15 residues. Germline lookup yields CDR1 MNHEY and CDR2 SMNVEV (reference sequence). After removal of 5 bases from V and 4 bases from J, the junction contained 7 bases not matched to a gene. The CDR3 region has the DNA TGTGCCAGCAGTCCAGGACAGGGAACATACAATGAGCAGTTCTTC. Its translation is CASSPGQGTYNEQFF.

This CDR3 reads CASSHPQGMDNEQFF. In nucleotides, the CDR3 is TGTGCCAGCAGCCATCCCCAGGGTATGGACAATGAGCAGTTCTTC. This chain connects TRBV4-2 to TRBJ2-1; perhaps TRBD1 as D (5 bases). The CDR3 sequence is 15 residues long. V lost 3 bases and J 5 bases, leaving 14 bases between the germline ends. The germline gives CDR1 LGHNA, CDR2 YNFKEQ.

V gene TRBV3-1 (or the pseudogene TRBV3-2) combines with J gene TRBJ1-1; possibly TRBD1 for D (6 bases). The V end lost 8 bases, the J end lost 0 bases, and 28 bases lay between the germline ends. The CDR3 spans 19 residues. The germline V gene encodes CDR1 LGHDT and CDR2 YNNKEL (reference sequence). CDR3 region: CASQPDPRGTGWLNTEAFF. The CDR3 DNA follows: TGTGCCAGCCAACCCGATCCTCGAGGCACAGGGTGGTTGAACACTGAAGCTTTCTTT.

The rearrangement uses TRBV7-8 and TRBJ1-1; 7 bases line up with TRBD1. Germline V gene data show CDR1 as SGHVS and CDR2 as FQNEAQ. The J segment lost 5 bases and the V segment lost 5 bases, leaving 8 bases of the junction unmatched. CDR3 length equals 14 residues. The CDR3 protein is CASSPRQGGTEAFF. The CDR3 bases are TGTGCCAGCAGCCCGCGACAGGGAGGTACTGAAGCTTTCTTT.

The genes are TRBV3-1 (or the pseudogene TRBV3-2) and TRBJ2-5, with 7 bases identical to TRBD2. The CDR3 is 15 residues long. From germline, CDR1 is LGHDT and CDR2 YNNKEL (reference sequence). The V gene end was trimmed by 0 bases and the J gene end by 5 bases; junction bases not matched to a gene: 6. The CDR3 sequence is CASSQDPVGGETQYF. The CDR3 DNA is TGTGCCAGCAGCCAAGATCCAGTGGGGGGGGAGACCCAGTACTTC.

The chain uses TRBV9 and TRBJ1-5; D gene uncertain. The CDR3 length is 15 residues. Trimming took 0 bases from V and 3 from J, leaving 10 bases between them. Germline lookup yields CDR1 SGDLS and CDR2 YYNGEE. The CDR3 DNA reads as TGTGCCAGCAGCGTAGCGGGAGGGCCCAATCAGCCCCAGCATTTT. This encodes CASSVAGGPNQPQHF.

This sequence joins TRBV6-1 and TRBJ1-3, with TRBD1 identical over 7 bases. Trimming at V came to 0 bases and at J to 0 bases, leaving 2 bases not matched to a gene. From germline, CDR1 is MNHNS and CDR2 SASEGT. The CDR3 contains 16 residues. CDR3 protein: CASSEARGLSGNTIYF. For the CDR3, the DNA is TGTGCCAGCAGTGAAGCGAGGGGGCTCTCTGGAAACACCATATATTTT.